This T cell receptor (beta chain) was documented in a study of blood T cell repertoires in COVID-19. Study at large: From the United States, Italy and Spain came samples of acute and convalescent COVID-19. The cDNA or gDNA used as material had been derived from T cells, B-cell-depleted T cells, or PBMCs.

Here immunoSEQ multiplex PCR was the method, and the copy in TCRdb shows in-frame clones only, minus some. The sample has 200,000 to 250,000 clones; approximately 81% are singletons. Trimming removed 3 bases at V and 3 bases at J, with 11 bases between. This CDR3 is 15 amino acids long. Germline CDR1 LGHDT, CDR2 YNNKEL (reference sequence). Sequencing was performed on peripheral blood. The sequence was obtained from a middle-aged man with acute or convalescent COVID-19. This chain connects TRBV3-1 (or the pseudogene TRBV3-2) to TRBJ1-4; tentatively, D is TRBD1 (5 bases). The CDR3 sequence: CASSHATAANEKLFF. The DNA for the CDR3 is TGTGCCAGCAGCCACGCGACAGCAGCTAATGAAAAACTGTTTTTT.